One sample yielded the 30 T cell receptor beta chains listed below, sequenced in a study of human T cells and chemical hapten exposure. A single record per CDR3 protein comes from TCRdb applying MiXCR to the RACE reads. This sample has fewer than 300,000 distinct CDR3 sequences, with 7.5% to 8% found just once. Time point indicated: pre-sensitization, week 0. Treatment in this sample: therapeutic diphenylcyclopropenone sensitization with weekly scalp DPC. The material was whole blood, obtained in connection with sensitization to the hapten diphenylcyclopropenone (DPC). These receptors all stem from a man between 18 and 35 years old with alopecia areata. Some clones in this sample may be carry-over from other donors' samples.

The sample holds one count of this clonotype. The gene calls are TRBV7-8 and TRBJ1-5; TRBD1 might be the D (6 bases). The V end lost 5 bases, the J end lost 8 bases, and 10 bases lay between the germline ends. Germline lookup yields CDR1 SGHVS and CDR2 FQNEAQ. The CDR3 runs 12 residues. CDR3 nucleotide sequence: TGTGCCAGCAGCCCCCGGACAGAGCCCCAGCATTTT. Its protein product is CASSPRTEPQHF.

This clonotype has a handful of counts. The chain combines TRBV7-6 with TRBJ2-2; tentatively, D is TRBD1 (6 bases). The CDR3 has 16 amino acids. Germline CDR1 and CDR2: SGHVS and FNYEAQ. Trimming stripped 5 bases from V and 6 bases from J, with 19 bases between. The CDR3 loop reads CASSNRQVRFAGELFF. CDR3 DNA sequence: TGTGCCAGCAGCAACAGACAGGTCCGGTTCGCCGGGGAGCTGTTTTTT.

A few counts support this clonotype. The chain is built from TRBV25-1 and TRBJ1-6; D perhaps matches TRBD1 (6 bases). Trimming took off 0 bases at V and 7 bases at J, with 13 bases between the two ends. The CDR3 runs 16 residues. Germline V gene sequence: CDR1 MGHDK, CDR2 SYGVNS. The CDR3 DNA sequence: TGTGCCAGCAGTGAATATGGGCAGGGGATGAATTCACCCCTCCACTTT. Encoded protein: CASSEYGQGMNSPLHF. Based on the CDR3 plus reference TRBV25-1 and TRBJ1-6, the full variable domain is EADIYQTPRYLVIGTGKKITLECSQTMGHDKMYWYQQDPGMELHLIHYSYGVNSTEKGDLSSESTVSRIRTEHFPLTLESARPSHTSQYLCASSEYGQGMNSPLHFGNGTRLTVT.

This clonotype appeared many times. This chain connects TRBV2 to TRBJ1-5; TRBD1 agrees at 10 bases. V dropped 0 bases and J dropped 6; count of bases not matched to a gene: 17. The CDR3 length is 20 residues. The germline gives CDR1 SNHLY, CDR2 FYNNEI. The CDR3 nucleotides read TGTGCCAGCAGTGAAGCGAAGGGAGACAGGGGGCGCAAATTTGGTCAGCCCCAGCATTTT. It translates to CASSEAKGDRGRKFGQPQHF.

This chain joins TRBV7-9 and TRBJ2-2; no firm D call. CDR1 is SEHNR and CDR2 is FQNEAQ in the germline V gene (reference sequence). The length of the CDR3 is 13 residues. Trimming removed 2 bases from V and 6 bases from J, with 7 bases in between. This CDR3 reads CASSLSDSGELFF. DNA of the CDR3: TGTGCCAGCAGCTTATCTGACTCCGGGGAGCTGTTTTTT.

The chain uses TRBV7-3 and TRBJ1-3; D is ambiguous. Trimming took 2 bases from V and 0 from J, leaving 11 bases between them. Germline CDR1 and CDR2: SGHTA and FQGTGA. This CDR3 contains 16 residues. Here the CDR3 DNA reads TGTGCCAGCAGCTTAGCCCCAGGCGACTCTGGAAACACCATATATTTT. Residues: CASSLAPGDSGNTIYF.

This clonotype has just a few counts. The V gene is TRBV7-9, the J gene TRBJ2-1; D may match TRBD1 or TRBD2 (5 bases each). The CDR3 has 14 amino acids. V was pared by 6 bases and J by 7 bases, with 16 bases between. Per the germline V gene, CDR1 is SEHNR and CDR2 is FQNEAQ (reference sequence). The CDR3 nucleotides read TGTGCCAGCAGAGAGCCGGGACCAAAGAATGAGCAGTTCTTC. This encodes CASREPGPKNEQFF.

This clonotype was detected a few times. The rearrangement links TRBV12-3 or TRBV12-4 to TRBJ2-7, with D possibly matching TRBD1 (6 bases). CDR3 length: 15 residues. V was pared by 6 bases and J by 0 bases, with 15 bases between. The CDR3 coding sequence is TGTGCCAGCAGCTCAGGCCCCAGGGGCTCCTACGAGCAGTACGTC. It is translated as CASSSGPRGSYEQYV.

The rearrangement joins TRBV20-1 to TRBJ2-3; TRBD2 matches at 16 bases. J gave up 2 bases and V 6 bases, and 8 bases lay outside the gene matches. This CDR3 region has 17 residues. Per germline, CDR1 DFQATT and CDR2 SNEGSKA (reference sequence). The CDR3 coding sequence is TGCAGTGCGGAGGGACTAGCGGGGGGGCGGGACACAGATACGCAGTATTTT. Its protein is CSAEGLAGGRDTDTQYF.

This clonotype was seen repeatedly, ten times or more. The chain links TRBV5-4 to TRBJ1-1; D is unclear. The CDR3 totals 15 residues. Germline CDR1 and CDR2: SGHNT and YYREEE (reference sequence). V lost 2 bases, J lost 8 bases, and 19 bases lay in between. The CDR3 bases are TGTGCCAGCAGCTTATACGTGGGTCCCGTGGGCGAAGCTTTCTTT. Translation gives CASSLYVGPVGEAFF.

V is TRBV6-5 and J is TRBJ2-7; 9 positions match TRBD2. V shed 6 bases and J 1 base; nucleotides not matched to a gene: 4. Germline V gene sequence: CDR1 MNHEY, CDR2 SVGAGI. CDR3 size: 14 residues. As DNA, the CDR3 is TGTGCCAGCAGGGCTAGCGGGGATTCCTACGAGCAGTACGTC. The encoded protein is CASRASGDSYEQYV.

The chain employs TRBV7-9 and TRBJ2-1; 7 bases line up with TRBD2. J gave up 8 bases and V 3 bases, and 13 bases lay outside the gene matches. The CDR3 has 16 amino acids. The germline CDR1 and CDR2 sequences are SEHNR and FQNEAQ (reference sequence). The CDR3 DNA follows: TGTGCCAGCAGCTTCCGGACTAGAGGGAAGGAAGATGAGCAGTTCTTC. It yields the protein CASSFRTRGKEDEQFF.

In its sample, this clonotype was seen a few times. The CDR3 loop is CASSPHGLAGAHNEQFF. CDR3 DNA sequence: TGTGCCAGCAGTCCACACGGACTAGCGGGGGCCCACAATGAGCAGTTCTTC. J is TRBJ2-1 and V is TRBV28; 13 bases fit TRBD2. The CDR3 covers 17 residues. The V gene end was trimmed by 5 bases and the J gene end by 5 bases; junction bases not matched to a gene: 9. Germline-derived CDR1 and CDR2 are MDHEN and SYDVKM.

The chain recombines TRBV5-1 with TRBJ2-5; 14 nucleotides agree with TRBD2. The length of the CDR3 is 15 residues. The V gene's germline CDR1 is SGHRS and CDR2 YFSETQ. The junction had 6 bases not matched to a gene; V was cut back by 7 bases and J by 4 bases. This CDR3 reads CASGTSGGGGETQYF. The DNA for the CDR3 is TGCGCCAGCGGGACTAGCGGGGGAGGAGGAGAGACCCAGTACTTC. Combining the CDR3 with reference TRBV5-1 and TRBJ2-5 gives the whole variable domain KAGVTQTPRYLIKTRGQQVTLSCSPISGHRSVSWYQQTPGQGLQFLFEYFSETQRNKGNFPGRFSGRQFSNSRSEMNVSTLELGDSALYLCASGTSGGGGETQYFGPGTRLLVL.

This clonotype was counted only a few times. The chain links TRBV25-1 to TRBJ1-5; 7 nucleotides agree with TRBD1. The CDR3 spans 15 residues. The germline V gene encodes CDR1 MGHDK and CDR2 SYGVNS. V dropped 1 base and J dropped 7; count of bases not matched to a gene: 7. The CDR3 bases are TGTGCCAGCAGTGAATCGAACAGGGGTTACCAGCCCCAGCATTTT. Amino acid sequence: CASSESNRGYQPQHF.

The chain links TRBV6-5 to TRBJ1-6; D is possibly TRBD1 (6 bases). Germline V gene sequence: CDR1 MNHEY, CDR2 SVGAGI. The CDR3 covers 12 residues. The germline V and J ends were trimmed by 8 bases and 7 bases, with 9 bases remaining between them. For the CDR3, the DNA is TGTGCCAGCCGGAGGGGGAATTCACCCCTCCACTTT. Translated: CASRRGNSPLHF.

This clonotype has ten or more counts. This sequence joins TRBV20-1 and TRBJ2-3; tentative D call: TRBD1 (6 bases). Germline V lookup: CDR1 DFQATT, CDR2 SNEGSKA (reference sequence). V was clipped by 1 base and J by 0 bases, with 8 bases between them. The CDR3 length is 14 residues. The CDR3 DNA is TGCAGTGCTAGAGTGGGGGCTAGCACAGATACGCAGTATTTT. Protein product: CSARVGASTDTQYF.

This clonotype was counted ten times or more. The chain uses TRBV3-2 and TRBJ2-5; the D call in the table, TRBD2, was not verified against the DNA. TRBV3-2 is classified as a pseudogene. The CDR3 spans 18 residues. The CDR3 reads CASSPRLAGGRPQETQYF. The CDR3, as DNA: TGTGCCAGCAGCCCCCGACTAGCGGGGGGGCGGCCTCAAGAGACCCAGTACTTC.

The chain combines TRBV3-1 with TRBJ2-2; 10 bases match TRBD2. V dropped 4 bases and J dropped 0; count of bases not matched to a gene: 5. This CDR3 has 17 residues. Germline values: CDR1 LGHDT, CDR2 YNNKEL (reference sequence). CDR3 region: CASSRVAGGANTGELFF. The CDR3 region has the DNA TGTGCCAGCAGCCGTGTAGCGGGGGGCGCGAACACCGGGGAGCTGTTTTTT.

V usage is TRBV6-1 and J usage is TRBJ1-5; D ambiguous. Germline values: CDR1 MNHNS, CDR2 SASEGT. Deletions cut 2 bases from V and 6 bases from J, with 8 bases between. The CDR3 length is 13 residues. The CDR3, as DNA: TGTGCCAGCAGTGAATTGCGGTTTCAGCCCCAGCATTTT. Translation gives CASSELRFQPQHF.

This chain connects TRBV25-1 to TRBJ1-2; no firm D call. Trimming took off 1 base at V and 7 bases at J, with 7 bases between the two ends. The length of the CDR3 is 12 residues. Germline V gene lookup returns CDR1 MGHDK and CDR2 SYGVNS. CDR3 amino acids: CASSEWTLGYTF. DNA of the CDR3: TGTGCCAGCAGTGAATGGACGCTTGGCTACACCTTC.

This clonotype was seen a handful of times. The chain is built from TRBV4-1 and TRBJ1-5; D unresolved. CDR1 MGHRA and CDR2 YSYEKL come from the germline V gene. V lost 4 bases and J lost 0, with 13 bases in between. The CDR3 has 16 amino acids. The DNA of the CDR3 is TGCGCCAGCAGCCCAACCGACACGATTAGCAATCAGCCCCAGCATTTT. This codes for CASSPTDTISNQPQHF.

CDR3 nucleotide sequence: TGTGCCAGCAGCGTAACCGCGGGACAGGGGAATGAGCAGTTCTTC. Protein: CASSVTAGQGNEQFF. The chain couples TRBV7-2 to TRBJ2-1; 10 positions match TRBD1. CDR1 SGHTA and CDR2 FQGNSA come from the germline V gene. V shed 5 bases, J shed 7 bases, and the junction held 8 bases outside the gene matches. This CDR3 is built from 15 residues.

The V gene is TRBV6-2 or TRBV6-3, the J gene TRBJ2-1; D is ambiguous. Germline V CDR1 and CDR2: MNHEY, SVGEGT. V was cut by 4 bases and J by 4 bases, with 8 bases left in between. This CDR3 has 13 amino acids. CDR3 DNA sequence: TGTGCCAGCAGTTCCCCAACATACAATGAGCAGTTCTTC. This sequence encodes CASSSPTYNEQFF.

This clonotype showed up just a few times. This chain uses TRBV6-1 with TRBJ2-3; D not certain. The V and J ends lost 8 bases and 6 bases respectively, with 12 bases between them. CDR1 MNHNS and CDR2 SASEGT come from the germline V gene. The CDR3 sequence is 12 residues long. CDR3 protein: CASSVSGDTQYF. The CDR3 DNA sequence: TGTGCCAGCTCTGTTAGTGGGGATACGCAGTATTTT.

At least ten counts were recorded for this clonotype. The V call is TRBV5-6, the J call TRBJ2-3; TRBD2 matches 10 bases. CDR1 and CDR2 from the germline V gene are SGHDT and YYEEEE. This CDR3 contains 16 residues. V lost 4 bases, J lost 1 base, and 6 bases stayed unmatched. The DNA of the CDR3 is TGTGCCAGCAGCGAGCCCCTAGCGGGGGGCACAGATACGCAGTATTTT. Its protein product is CASSEPLAGGTDTQYF.

In its sample, this clonotype was seen many times. V gene TRBV12-3 or TRBV12-4 combines with J gene TRBJ1-3; D remains ambiguous. V gave up 6 bases and J gave up 0 bases, with 12 bases separating them. CDR3 length: 15 residues. The CDR3 DNA follows: TGTGCCAGCAGCCCAATCGACTTCTCTGGAAACACCATATATTTT. This encodes CASSPIDFSGNTIYF.

This clonotype was seen more than once but under ten times. The rearrangement joins TRBV7-2 to TRBJ2-3, with 10 bases identical to TRBD1. Germline V gene data show CDR1 as SGHTA and CDR2 as FQGNSA. This CDR3 is built from 16 residues. With 5 bases clipped from V and 4 bases from J, the junction kept 9 bases outside the gene matches. The CDR3 nucleotides read TGTGCCAGCAGCCGACAGGGGGCAACCATTGCAGATACGCAGTATTTT. Its protein product is CASSRQGATIADTQYF.

The CDR3 coding sequence is TGTGCCAGCAGCTCGGACAGGGGGCACTACGAGCAGTACTTC. This translates into CASSSDRGHYEQYF. The genes are TRBV7-2 and TRBJ2-7, with TRBD1 matching over 11 bases. The J segment lost 3 bases and the V segment lost 4 bases, leaving 2 bases of the junction unmatched. Germline V gives CDR1 SGHTA, CDR2 FQGNSA. There are 14 residues in the CDR3.

The chain links TRBV7-2 to TRBJ2-5; possibly TRBD1 for D (6 bases). Trimming shortened V by 5 bases and J by 5 bases, and 12 bases separated the two germline ends. Germline CDR1 and CDR2: SGHTA and FQGNSA. The CDR3 runs 13 residues. The CDR3 spells CASSRDTQETQYF. In nucleotides, the CDR3 is TGTGCCAGCAGCCGGGACACCCAGGAGACCCAGTACTTC.